This T cell receptor beta chain was documented in a study of chemoradiotherapy in HPV16-positive cancers. Repertoires were generated with immunoSEQ multiplex PCR, while TCRdb's copy carries only in-frame clones and drops some. The top ten hold 3.5% to 4% of the sample, which has some 34,000 clones, roughly 90% seen once. The CDR3 sequence is 15 residues long. The V gene's germline CDR1 is LNHDA and CDR2 SQIVND (reference sequence). J gave up 3 bases and V 6 bases, and 7 bases lay outside the gene matches. Worth noting for this clone: Its antigen is not identified.

Study-wide results and caveats: Non-HPV-specific T cells did not expand in tumors during treatment, whereas candidate HPV-specific clones and E7-related motifs did.

This receptor was obtained from a human donor with HPV-associated anogenital cancer. The V gene is TRBV19, the J gene TRBJ1-4; 7 nucleotides match TRBD1. Material: blood, obtained from a patient who underwent chemoradiotherapy. CDR3 residues: CASRPHGTANEKLFF. The CDR3 region has the DNA TGTGCCAGTAGGCCTCACGGGACAGCTAATGAAAAACTGTTTTTT.